This T cell receptor (beta chain) was identified during a study of blood T cell repertoires in COVID-19. How the authors handled the data: Amplification from reference gene primers served as the basis for estimated nucleated cell counts. Libraries were prepared by immunoSEQ multiplex PCR; TCRdb keeps only in-frame clonotypes and omits some of them. The V and J calls and clone size were taken over from that table, and D and trimming were inferred from the DNA. The sample holds 120,000 or so clones, approximately 80% seen once. The V gene lost 5 bases and the J gene lost 4 bases, with 26 bases spanning the gap. The germline V gene has CDR1 SGHAT and CDR2 FQNNGV. This CDR3 contains 18 residues.

The origin of this receptor is a man aged 60-69 years with acute or convalescent COVID-19. The sequenced sample consisted of peripheral blood. V is TRBV11-2 and J is TRBJ1-1; D might be TRBD1 (6 bases). The CDR3 DNA is TGTGCCAGCAGCCCCAGCCTCACAGGGACAAACCTAGGCACTGAAGCTTTCTTT. This translates into CASSPSLTGTNLGTEAFF.